The T cell receptor beta chain described here comes from a study of PD-L1 blockade in urothelial cancer. Study-wide context: At 3 weeks after treatment start (second dose) and again at 6 weeks, blood was analyzed. Blood samples had a median of around 140,000 T cells, 83,000 or so unique TCRs, and clonality roughly 0.074. Study-wide findings and caveats: TCR clonality was measured in pretreatment peripheral blood. Clonality below the median predicted better survival. Blood clones associated with the tumor expanded more at 3 weeks in durable-benefit patients.

As regards this clone: Its antigen remains unidentified.

Some clones are missing from TCRdb's copy, which holds only in-frame ones; the method was immunoSEQ multiplex PCR. This table has 90,000 to 130,000 clones, approximately 89% appearing once. Stated time point: peripheral blood 6 weeks after treatment start. Germline V gene data show CDR1 as SGHTA and CDR2 as FQGNSA. The CDR3 is 13 residues long. Trimming pared 6 bases from V and 6 bases from J, leaving 14 bases between. The chain recombines TRBV7-2 with TRBJ1-2; D is perhaps TRBD1 (5 bases). This clonotype was obtained from a man aged 55 to 70 with urothelial cancer. The material was PBMCs, obtained around atezolizumab (anti-PD-L1) treatment. CDR3 DNA sequence: TGTGCCAGCAGGTTACAGGCTGACGATGGCTACACCTTC. Residues: CASRLQADDGYTF.